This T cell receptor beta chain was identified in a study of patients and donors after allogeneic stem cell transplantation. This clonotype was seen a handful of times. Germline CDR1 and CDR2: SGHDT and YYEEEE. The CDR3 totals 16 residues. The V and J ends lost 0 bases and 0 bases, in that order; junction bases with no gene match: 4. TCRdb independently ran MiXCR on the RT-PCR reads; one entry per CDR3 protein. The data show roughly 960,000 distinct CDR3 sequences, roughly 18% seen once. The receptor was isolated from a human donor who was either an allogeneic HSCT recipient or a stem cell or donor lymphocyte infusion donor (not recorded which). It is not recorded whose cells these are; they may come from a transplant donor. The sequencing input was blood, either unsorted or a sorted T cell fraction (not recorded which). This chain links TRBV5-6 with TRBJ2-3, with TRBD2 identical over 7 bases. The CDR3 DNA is TGTGCCAGCAGCTTGGAGCGGGGCCCTAGCACAGATACGCAGTATTTT. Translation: CASSLERGPSTDTQYF.